Shown below are 16 T cell receptor beta chains from a single sample sequenced in a study of memory CD4+ T cells and cytomegalovirus serostatus. The sort gate was single viable CD3+CD4+CD8-CD45RO+ cells for memory CD4+ T cells. The assay was immunoSEQ multiplex PCR, and TCRdb's table has in-frame clones only and misses some. The profile shows under 45,000 clones, 70% to 80% of them singletons. Sequenced sample: memory CD4+ T cells from blood. The receptors were gathered from an adult in good health and CMV-seronegative.

This clone was detected only a few times. The CDR3 nucleotides are TGTGCCAGCAGCACAAGACTAGCCAGTGAGCAGTTCTTC. It yields the protein CASSTRLASEQFF. This sequence joins TRBV9 and TRBJ2-1, with 7 bases identical to TRBD2. Germline V lookup: CDR1 SGDLS, CDR2 YYNGEE. The V and J ends lost 4 bases and 9 bases, in that order; junction bases with no gene match: 7. CDR3 length: 13 residues. The variable domain in full, completed from reference TRBV9 and TRBJ2-1, reads DSGVTQTPKHLITATGQRVTLRCSPRSGDLSVYWYQQSLDQGLQFLIQYYNGEERAKGNILERFSAQQFPDLHSELNLSSLELGDSALYFCASSTRLASEQFFGPGTRLTVL.

This clone has just one count. This chain joins TRBV15 and TRBJ2-7, with 9 bases fitting TRBD2. The CDR3 extends over 15 amino acids. Germline V gene sequence: CDR1 LNHNV, CDR2 YYDKDF (reference sequence). V was pared by 1 base and J by 3 bases, with 4 bases of the junction left unmatched. CDR3 in amino acids: CATSRVAGEGYEQYF. The CDR3 bases are TGTGCCACCAGCAGAGTAGCGGGGGAGGGCTACGAGCAGTACTTC. The full variable domain, completed using reference TRBV15 and TRBJ2-7, is DAMVIQNPRYQVTQFGKPVTLSCSQTLNHNVMYWYQQKSSQAPKLLFHYYDKDFNNEADTPDNFQSRRPNTSFCFLDIRSPGLGDTAMYLCATSRVAGEGYEQYFGPGTRLTVT.

The chain carries TRBV28 and TRBJ2-7; 15 bases align to TRBD2. The CDR3 has 14 amino acids. CDR1 MDHEN and CDR2 SYDVKM come from the germline V gene. The J segment lost 10 bases and the V segment lost 10 bases, leaving 11 bases of the junction unmatched. The CDR3 DNA sequence: TGTGCCACGTTAAGGACTAGCGGGAGGGCCGCTCAGTACTTC. Translation: CATLRTSGRAAQYF.

The chain employs TRBV9 and TRBJ1-5; TRBD1 matches at 9 bases. The CDR3 extends over 15 amino acids. Per the germline V gene, CDR1 is SGDLS and CDR2 is YYNGEE. After removal of 0 bases from V and 6 bases from J, the junction contained 4 bases not matched to a gene. The CDR3 DNA is TGTGCCAGCAGCGTAGAGGGACAGGGTGCTCAGCCCCAGCATTTT. Residues: CASSVEGQGAQPQHF.

CDR3 in DNA: TGCAGCGTTGTGTCTCCCCTTGGGACAGGGACCCCGGGGGAGTACTTC. Amino acids: CSVVSPLGTGTPGEYF. The V and J genes are TRBV29-1 and TRBJ2-7, with 9 bases matching TRBD1. CDR1 SQVTM and CDR2 ANQGSEA come from the germline V gene. The V gene end was trimmed by 4 bases and the J gene end by 11 bases; junction bases not matched to a gene: 21. The CDR3 runs 16 residues.

The chain uses TRBV5-1 and TRBJ1-2; no definite D call. The V gene lost 0 bases and the J gene lost 7 bases, with 22 bases spanning the gap. CDR3 length equals 17 residues. Germline assignment: CDR1 SGHRS and CDR2 YFSETQ. The CDR3 sequence is CASSLGVNYDGVTGYTF. The CDR3 bases are TGCGCCAGCAGCTTGGGGGTGAATTACGATGGGGTTACTGGCTACACCTTC.

The V call is TRBV27, the J call TRBJ2-3; the D is unclear. The CDR3 covers 12 residues. V lost 6 bases and J lost 8, with 12 bases in between. The germline V gene encodes CDR1 MNHEY and CDR2 SMNVEV (reference sequence). CDR3 amino acids: CASRPGEGTQYF. In nucleotides, the CDR3 is TGTGCCAGCAGGCCCGGCGAAGGTACGCAGTATTTT.

Only a few counts were recorded for this clone. The CDR3 sequence is CASSQWTSGSREQYF. The CDR3 DNA reads TGCGCCAGCAGCCAATGGACTAGCGGGAGCCGCGAGCAGTACTTC. This chain uses TRBV4-1 with TRBJ2-7, with 13 bases that match TRBD2. Germline trimming cut 2 bases from V and 6 bases from J; bases unmatched to any gene: 4. This CDR3 spans 15 amino acids. Germline V gene lookup returns CDR1 MGHRA and CDR2 YSYEKL.

The J gene is TRBJ2-7, the V gene TRBV5-1; 7 nucleotides line up with TRBD2. The CDR3 sequence is 14 residues long. J was trimmed by 4 bases and V by 4 bases; bases with no gene match: 8. Per the germline V gene, CDR1 is SGHRS and CDR2 is YFSETQ. CDR3 loop: CASSPGTGGYEQYF. The CDR3 DNA reads as TGCGCCAGCAGCCCTGGGACCGGGGGGTACGAGCAGTACTTC.

This clone was seen only once. V gene TRBV5-3 combines with J gene TRBJ1-1, with no clear D. TRBV5-3 is an ORF, and what it does is uncertain. Trimming removed 8 bases at V and 3 bases at J, with 17 bases between. CDR3 length: 14 residues. In DNA, the CDR3 is TGTGCCAGCAGCGGGCCTCTACTATACACTGAAGCTTTCTTT. Translating gives CASSGPLLYTEAFF.

V and J are TRBV19 and TRBJ2-7; weak D call: TRBD1 (6 bases). V lost 5 bases to trimming and J lost 4 bases, with 15 bases between them. The CDR3 sequence is 14 residues long. In germline, CDR1 is LNHDA, CDR2 SQIVND (reference sequence). The CDR3 is CASSPDRWFYEQYF. CDR3 nucleotide sequence: TGTGCCAGTAGTCCCGACAGGTGGTTTTACGAGCAGTACTTC.

This sequence joins TRBV27 and TRBJ2-5; D is perhaps TRBD2 (5 bases). This CDR3 comprises 13 residues. Germline V gives CDR1 MNHEY, CDR2 SMNVEV (reference sequence). Trimming took off 5 bases at V and 9 bases at J, with 16 bases between the two ends. Here the CDR3 DNA reads TGTGCCAGCAGTGCTGGGCCCGACGGGGCCCAGTACTTC. Its translation: CASSAGPDGAQYF.

The chain has TRBV6-5 and TRBJ1-1, with no clear D. Trimming removed 6 bases at V and 1 base at J, with 9 bases between. CDR3 length: 13 amino acids. Germline V gene data show CDR1 as MNHEY and CDR2 as SVGAGI. Here the CDR3 DNA reads TGTGCCAGCAGAGCACAACCGAACACTGAAGCTTTCTTT. The encoded protein is CASRAQPNTEAFF.

V and J are TRBV6-1 and TRBJ2-7; TRBD2 matches 8 bases. The CDR3 extends over 14 amino acids. V was pared by 6 bases and J by 3 bases, with 7 bases of the junction left unmatched. The germline V gene has CDR1 MNHNS and CDR2 SASEGT. CDR3 loop: CASSHTSGSYEQYF. The CDR3 DNA reads TGTGCCAGCAGCCATACTAGCGGCAGCTACGAGCAGTACTTC.

The chain couples TRBV20-1 to TRBJ2-7; weak D call: TRBD2 (5 bases). This CDR3 is 11 amino acids long. V was cut by 7 bases and J by 2 bases, with 9 bases left in between. Germline V CDR1 and CDR2: DFQATT, SNEGSKA (reference sequence). CDR3 sequence reads: CSVRTPYEQYF. The CDR3 DNA follows: TGCAGTGTAAGGACTCCCTACGAGCAGTACTTC.

This chain connects TRBV5-1 to TRBJ1-4; D not certain. The germline gives CDR1 SGHRS, CDR2 YFSETQ. Between the trimmed V and J ends, which lost 3 bases and 7 bases, there was a span of 13 bases. This CDR3 comprises 14 residues. DNA for the CDR3: TGCGCCAGCAGCTCGTTCCCGGCTAGTGAAAAACTGTTTTTT. Translated, it gives CASSSFPASEKLFF.